This T cell receptor beta chain was observed in a study of cytomegalovirus exposure and HLA in healthy donors. Whole-study findings and limits: Reports state that TCR beta sequences accurately predicted most subjects' HLA-A and HLA-B alleles.

The CDR3 runs to 14 residues. V dropped 4 bases and J dropped 4; count of bases not matched to a gene: 5. In germline, CDR1 is SQVTM, CDR2 ANQGSEA. PCR primers comprised 60 Vbeta and 13 Jbeta primers. The protocol was immunoSEQ multiplex PCR, while the TCRdb copy is restricted to in-frame clones and leaves out a portion. The table records under 200,000 clones, about 70% of them present only once. As to this clone: What it recognizes is unknown.

The sequence derives from a middle-aged woman in good health and CMV-seropositive. The specimen was PBMCs. The chain joins TRBV29-1 to TRBJ2-5; TRBD2 agrees at 11 bases. This chain's CDR3 is CSVGGTSGPETQYF. The CDR3 nucleotides are TGCAGCGTTGGTGGGACTAGCGGACCAGAGACCCAGTACTTC.